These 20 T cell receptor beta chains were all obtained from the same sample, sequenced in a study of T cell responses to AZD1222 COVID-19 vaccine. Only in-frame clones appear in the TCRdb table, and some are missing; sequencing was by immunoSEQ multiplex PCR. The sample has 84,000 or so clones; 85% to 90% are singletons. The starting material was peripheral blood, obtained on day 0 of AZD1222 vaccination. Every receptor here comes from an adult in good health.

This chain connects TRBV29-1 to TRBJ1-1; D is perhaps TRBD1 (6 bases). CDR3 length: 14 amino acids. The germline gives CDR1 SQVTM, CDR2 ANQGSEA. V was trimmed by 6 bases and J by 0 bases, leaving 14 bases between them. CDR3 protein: CSVLMTGLNTEAFF. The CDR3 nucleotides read TGCAGCGTGCTAATGACAGGCTTGAACACTGAAGCTTTCTTT.

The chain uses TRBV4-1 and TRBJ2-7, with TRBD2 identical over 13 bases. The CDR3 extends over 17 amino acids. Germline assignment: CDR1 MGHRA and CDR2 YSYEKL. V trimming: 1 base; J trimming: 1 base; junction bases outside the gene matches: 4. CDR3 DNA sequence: TGCGCCAGCAGCCAAGGACTAGCGGGAGGCATATCCTACGAGCAGTACTTC. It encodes CASSQGLAGGISYEQYF.

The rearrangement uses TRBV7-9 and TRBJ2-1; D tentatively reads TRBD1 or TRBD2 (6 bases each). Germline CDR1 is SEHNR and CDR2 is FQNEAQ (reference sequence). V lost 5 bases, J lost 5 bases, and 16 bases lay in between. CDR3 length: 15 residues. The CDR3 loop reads CASSPGMGGNNEQFF. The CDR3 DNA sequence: TGTGCCAGCAGCCCCGGGATGGGGGGCAACAATGAGCAGTTCTTC.

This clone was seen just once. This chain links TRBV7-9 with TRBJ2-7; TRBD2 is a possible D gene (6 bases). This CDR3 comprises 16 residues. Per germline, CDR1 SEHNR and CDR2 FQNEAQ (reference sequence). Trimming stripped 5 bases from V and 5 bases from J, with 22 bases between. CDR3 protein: CASSPAGVGGFNEQYF. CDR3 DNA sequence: TGTGCCAGCAGCCCCGCCGGGGTCGGGGGTTTCAACGAGCAGTACTTC.

The DNA of the CDR3 is TGTGCCAGCAGCGTAGCTCAGGTCGCCTCCTACAATGAGCAGTTCTTC. It translates to CASSVAQVASYNEQFF. The gene calls are TRBV9 and TRBJ2-1; no clear D gene. CDR3 size: 16 residues. The V end was cut by 0 bases, the J end by 0 bases, with 10 bases between. The germline gives CDR1 SGDLS, CDR2 YYNGEE.

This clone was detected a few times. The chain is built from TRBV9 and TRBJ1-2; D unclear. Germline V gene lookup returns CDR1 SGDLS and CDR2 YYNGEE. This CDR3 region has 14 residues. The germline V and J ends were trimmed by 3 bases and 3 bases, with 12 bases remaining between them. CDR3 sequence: CASSALTSDYGYTF. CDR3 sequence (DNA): TGTGCCAGCAGCGCTTTGACATCAGACTATGGCTACACCTTC. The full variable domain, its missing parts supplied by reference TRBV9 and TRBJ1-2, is DSGVTQTPKHLITATGQRVTLRCSPRSGDLSVYWYQQSLDQGLQFLIQYYNGEERAKGNILERFSAQQFPDLHSELNLSSLELGDSALYFCASSALTSDYGYTFGSGTRLTVV.

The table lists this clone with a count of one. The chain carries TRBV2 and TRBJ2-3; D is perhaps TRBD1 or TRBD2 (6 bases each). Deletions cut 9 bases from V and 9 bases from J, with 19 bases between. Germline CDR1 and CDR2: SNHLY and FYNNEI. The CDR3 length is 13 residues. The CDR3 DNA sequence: TGTGCCAGGGGACACCCACGCGGGGCGACGCAGTATTTT. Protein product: CARGHPRGATQYF.

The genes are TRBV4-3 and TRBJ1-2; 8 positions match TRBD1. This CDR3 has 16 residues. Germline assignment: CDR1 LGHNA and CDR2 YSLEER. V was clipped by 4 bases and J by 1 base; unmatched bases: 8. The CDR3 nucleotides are TGCGCCAGCAGCCTGTCAGGGGGCAACGTTAACTATGGCTACACCTTC. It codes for CASSLSGGNVNYGYTF.

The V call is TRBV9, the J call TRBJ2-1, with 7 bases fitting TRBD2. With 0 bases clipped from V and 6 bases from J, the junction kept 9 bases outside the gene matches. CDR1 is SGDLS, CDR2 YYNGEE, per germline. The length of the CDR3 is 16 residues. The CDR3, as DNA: TGTGCCAGCAGCGTAGCCCCTAGCGGAGGGCTCAATGAGCAGTTCTTC. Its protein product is CASSVAPSGGLNEQFF.

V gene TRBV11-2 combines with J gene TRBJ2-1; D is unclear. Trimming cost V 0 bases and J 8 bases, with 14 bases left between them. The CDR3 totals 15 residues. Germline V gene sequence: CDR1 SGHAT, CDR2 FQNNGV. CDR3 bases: TGTGCCAGCAGCTTAGAAGGCCTCTCCAGCCATGAGCAGTTCTTC. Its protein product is CASSLEGLSSHEQFF.

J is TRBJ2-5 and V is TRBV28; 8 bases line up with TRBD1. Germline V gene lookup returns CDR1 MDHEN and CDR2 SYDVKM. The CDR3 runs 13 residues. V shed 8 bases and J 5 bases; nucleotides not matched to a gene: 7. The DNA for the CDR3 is TGTGCCAGCTCCAGGACAGGGTTGGAGACCCAGTACTTC. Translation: CASSRTGLETQYF.

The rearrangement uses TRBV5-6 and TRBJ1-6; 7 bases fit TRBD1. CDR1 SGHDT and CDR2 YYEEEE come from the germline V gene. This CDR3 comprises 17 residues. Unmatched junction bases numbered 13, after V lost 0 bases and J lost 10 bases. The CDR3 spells CASSLASWRGPHSPLHF. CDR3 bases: TGTGCCAGCAGCTTGGCGTCGTGGAGGGGGCCACACTCACCCCTCCACTTT. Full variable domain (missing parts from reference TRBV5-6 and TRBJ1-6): DAGVTQSPTHLIKTRGQQVTLRCSPKSGHDTVSWYQQALGQGPQFIFQYYEEEERQRGNFPDRFSGHQFPNYSSELNVNALLLGDSALYLCASSLASWRGPHSPLHFGNGTRLTVT.

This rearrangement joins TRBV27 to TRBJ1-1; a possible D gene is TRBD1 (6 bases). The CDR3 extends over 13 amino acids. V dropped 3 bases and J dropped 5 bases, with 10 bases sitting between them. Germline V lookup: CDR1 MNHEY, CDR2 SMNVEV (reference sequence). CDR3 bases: TGTGCCAGCAGTTTGTCAGGGGATACTGAAGCTTTCTTT. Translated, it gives CASSLSGDTEAFF.

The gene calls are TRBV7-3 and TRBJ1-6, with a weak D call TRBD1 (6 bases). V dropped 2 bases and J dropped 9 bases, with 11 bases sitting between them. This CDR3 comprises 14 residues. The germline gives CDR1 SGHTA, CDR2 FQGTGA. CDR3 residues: CASSLSGVGSPLHF. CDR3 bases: TGTGCCAGCAGCTTATCAGGGGTTGGTTCACCCCTCCACTTT.

CDR3 nucleotides: TGTGCCAGCAGTTTGGGACAGAGAAATCAGCCCCAGCATTTT. Its translation: CASSLGQRNQPQHF. The chain couples TRBV28 to TRBJ1-5, with 7 bases that match TRBD1. Trimming took 3 bases from V and 4 from J; bases not matched to a gene: 3. The CDR3 is made up of 14 amino acids. Germline CDR1 reads MDHEN; CDR2 reads SYDVKM.

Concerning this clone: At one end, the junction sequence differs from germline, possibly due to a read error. DNA for the CDR3: TGTGCTAGCAGCTTAGGGCGGAGCAATCAGCCCCAGCATTTT. Translated: CASSLGRSNQPQHF. This chain uses TRBV7-7 with TRBJ1-5; D ambiguous. The CDR3 totals 14 residues. Germline V gives CDR1 SSHAT, CDR2 FNYEAQ (reference sequence).

CDR3: CASSLSNPGRGGYTF. CDR3 nucleotide sequence: TGTGCCAGCAGTTTATCGAATCCGGGCCGGGGTGGCTACACCTTC. The rearrangement joins TRBV27 to TRBJ1-2, with D unclear. V lost 0 bases and J 7 bases, leaving 15 bases between the germline ends. CDR3 length: 15 residues. CDR1 MNHEY and CDR2 SMNVEV come from the germline V gene (reference sequence).

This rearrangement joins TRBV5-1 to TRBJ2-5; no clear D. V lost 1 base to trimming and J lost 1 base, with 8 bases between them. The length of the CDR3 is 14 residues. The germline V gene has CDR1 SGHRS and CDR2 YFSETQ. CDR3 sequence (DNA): TGCGCCAGCAGCTTGAGGGTCGGCCAAGAGACCCAGTACTTC. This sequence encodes CASSLRVGQETQYF.

The CDR3 nucleotides are TGCGCCAGCAGTCCGCAGGAAAACACCGGGGAGCTGTTTTTT. This encodes CASSPQENTGELFF. The chain links TRBV4-1 to TRBJ2-2; D remains ambiguous. The V end was cut by 6 bases, the J end by 2 bases, with 10 bases between. The CDR3 length is 14 residues. Germline V gene sequence: CDR1 MGHRA, CDR2 YSYEKL.

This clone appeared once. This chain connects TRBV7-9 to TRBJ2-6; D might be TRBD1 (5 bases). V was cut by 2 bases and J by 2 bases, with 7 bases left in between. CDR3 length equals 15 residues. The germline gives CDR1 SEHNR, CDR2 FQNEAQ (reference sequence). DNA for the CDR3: TGTGCCAGCAGCTTACCAGGGACTGGGGCCAACGTCCTGACTTTC. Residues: CASSLPGTGANVLTF.